The clone carrying this T cell receptor beta chain was observed a handful of times. Its antigen is not identified. TCR cDNA, made by 5'RACE template switching, carried an added universal primer site and UMIs. MiXCR was run by TCRdb on the 5' RACE reads, yielding one entry per CDR3 protein. This sample has about 240,000 distinct CDR3 sequences, with 6.9% found just once. This entry belongs to a study of T cells after yellow fever vaccination. Looking at the study overall: The SMART-Seq v4 Ultra Low Input method served to prepare the low-cell-number fractions.

Findings and caveats of the study: Though weaker, the secondary response peaked faster, on day 5 versus 15.

Deletions cut 3 bases from V and 2 bases from J, with 11 bases between. The CDR3 runs 15 residues. Germline lookup yields CDR1 KGHSH and CDR2 LQKENI. Sequencing was performed on CD4+ T cells sorted from PBMCs, taken 15 days after the yellow fever booster vaccination. The clonotype comes from a man in his thirties or forties who received the YFV17D yellow fever vaccine. This rearrangement joins TRBV18 to TRBJ2-1; D call uncertain. CDR3 residues: CASSPSVSAYNEQFF. CDR3 nucleotide sequence: TGTGCCAGCTCACCCTCCGTGTCGGCCTACAATGAGCAGTTCTTC.